The subject of this entry is one T cell receptor beta chain. The data were taken from a study of naive and memory T cell subsets. The beta constant-region primer was an equimolar mix of two oligonucleotides covering TRBC1 and TRBC2. TCRdb recomputed calls from the UMI-ligation and nested PCR reads with MiXCR, one row per CDR3 protein. Of 81,000 or so distinct CDR3 sequences in the sample, roughly 7% were seen once. This CDR3 has 15 amino acids. CDR1 is LNHNV, CDR2 YYDKDF, per germline (reference sequence). Trimming left V 5 bases short and J 4 bases short, with 18 bases between. Sequenced: central memory CD4+ T cells from blood. The V call is TRBV15, the J call TRBJ2-7; D perhaps matches TRBD1 (5 bases). This TCR was recovered from a human donor in good health. The CDR3 DNA follows: TGTGCCACCAGCTTAGACAGTGCCCATGCGTACGAGCAGTACTTC. Protein product: CATSLDSAHAYEQYF.